Below are 27 T cell receptor beta chains sequenced from a single sample in a study of T cells in Graves' hyperthyroidism and ophthalmopathy. TCR beta CDR3 regions were amplified from RNA transcripts. The study used the HTBI primer set for a first-round RT-PCR of the TCR CDR3. TCRdb reanalysed the multiplex PCR reads using MiXCR and keeps one entry per CDR3 protein. The sample holds about 52,000 distinct CDR3 sequences, less than 60% seen once. The material sequenced was blood. The receptors come from a woman in her forties or fifties with Graves' ophthalmopathy.

The rearrangement joins TRBV29-1 to TRBJ2-2; TRBD2 agrees at 9 bases. This CDR3 comprises 15 residues. Germline V gene sequence: CDR1 SQVTM, CDR2 ANQGSEA. J gave up 6 bases and V 6 bases, and 11 bases lay outside the gene matches. The CDR3 DNA reads TGCAGCGTAGGGACTAGCAGGCTCTTAGCCGGGGAGCTGTTTTTT. This translates into CSVGTSRLLAGELFF.

Ten or more counts support this clonotype. The chain employs TRBV20-1 and TRBJ2-7, with 9 bases matching TRBD1. There are 17 residues in the CDR3. Trimming removed 0 bases from V and 2 bases from J; junction bases left unmatched: 11. CDR1 is DFQATT and CDR2 is SNEGSKA in the germline V gene (reference sequence). This chain's CDR3 is CSARDEGTGRFPYEQYF. The DNA of the CDR3 is TGCAGTGCTAGAGACGAAGGGACAGGGAGGTTCCCCTACGAGCAGTACTTC.

The V and J genes are TRBV19 and TRBJ2-7; perhaps TRBD1 as D (6 bases). This CDR3 has 13 amino acids. Trimming removed 3 bases at V and 12 bases at J, with 18 bases between. In germline, CDR1 is LNHDA, CDR2 SQIVND (reference sequence). CDR3 DNA: TGTGCCAGTAGTATCCCCGGACAGTACGTGCGGTACTTC. Its protein is CASSIPGQYVRYF.

This clonotype has at least ten counts. The J gene is TRBJ2-5, the V gene TRBV5-5; D tentatively fits TRBD1 or TRBD2 (7 bases each). V lost 1 base and J 5 bases, leaving 21 bases between the germline ends. The V gene's germline CDR1 is SGHKS and CDR2 YYEKEE (reference sequence). The CDR3 loop spans 17 amino acids. The CDR3: CASSLSQGGFEGETQYF. In DNA, the CDR3 is TGTGCCAGCAGCTTGTCTCAGGGGGGGTTCGAGGGCGAGACCCAGTACTTC.

The chain is built from TRBV29-1 and TRBJ2-7, with 10 positions matching TRBD1. This CDR3 region has 14 residues. With V trimmed by 7 bases and J by 3 bases, 9 bases remained unmatched. Germline V gene lookup returns CDR1 SQVTM and CDR2 ANQGSEA. CDR3 region: CSAPPGTGVYEQYF. The CDR3 DNA reads as TGCAGCGCCCCCCCCGGGACAGGGGTCTACGAGCAGTACTTC.

About this clonotype: A clone one base away is much larger, so this may be a read error. The CDR3 carries no conserved terminal phenylalanine or tryptophan, so it likely arises from a read error. The chain has TRBV28 and TRBJ2-7; no firm D call. Trimming left V 10 bases short and J 0 bases short, with 16 bases between. From germline, CDR1 is MDHEN and CDR2 SYDVKM. The CDR3 runs 14 residues. The CDR3 DNA is TGTGCCACCCTATCTCCCTCAAGCTCCTACGAGCAGTACCTC. As protein: CATLSPSSSYEQYL.

This clonotype was found many times. The chain employs TRBV28 and TRBJ2-7; D is undetermined. Trimming stripped 6 bases from V and 6 bases from J, with 9 bases between. Germline CDR1 is MDHEN and CDR2 is SYDVKM. This CDR3 is built from 11 residues. The CDR3, as DNA: TGTGCCAGCAGCAGATACAGCGAGCAGTACTTC. Residues: CASSRYSEQYF.

This clonotype was observed a few times. CDR3 residues: CASSYSRVPGQKGYTF. CDR3 in DNA: TGTGCCAGCAGTTACTCGCGGGTTCCGGGACAAAAAGGCTACACCTTC. The rearrangement links TRBV6-5 to TRBJ1-2; perhaps TRBD1 as D (6 bases). Germline values: CDR1 MNHEY, CDR2 SVGAGI. The V gene lost 0 bases and the J gene lost 8 bases, with 19 bases spanning the gap. The CDR3 extends over 16 amino acids.

The table lists this clonotype with many counts. This chain links TRBV12-3 or TRBV12-4 with TRBJ1-2; D is unclear. V dropped 10 bases and J dropped 5 bases, with 8 bases sitting between them. This CDR3 comprises 10 residues. The CDR3 coding sequence is TGTGCCATCCGGGCTTATGGCTACACCTTC. Its protein is CAIRAYGYTF.

This clonotype was observed many times. The V gene is TRBV7-2, the J gene TRBJ2-7, with a weak D call TRBD2 (6 bases). V was shortened by 5 bases and J by 2 bases, with 13 bases between the two germline ends. The CDR3 runs to 14 residues. The germline V gene encodes CDR1 SGHTA and CDR2 FQGNSA. The CDR3 region is CASSPTRGTYEQYF. The CDR3 nucleotides are TGTGCCAGCAGCCCGACGCGGGGAACCTACGAGCAGTACTTC. The full variable domain, with the rest looked up from reference TRBV7-2 and TRBJ2-7, is GAGVSQSPSNKVTEKGKDVELRCDPISGHTALYWYRQSLGQGLEFLIYFQGNSAPDKSGLPSDRFSAERTGGSVSTLTIQRTQQEDSAVYLCASSPTRGTYEQYFGPGTRLTVT.

Notes on this clonotype: Germline and junction disagree at one end, which may indicate a read error. The chain uses TRBV10-3 and TRBJ2-1; 8 bases map to TRBD2. The CDR3 spans 15 residues. Germline values: CDR1 ENHRY, CDR2 SYGVKD. The CDR3 DNA reads TGTGCCAGCTCGGCGGCGAGCGGGAGCAATAATGAGCGGTTCTTC. Translation gives CASSAASGSNNERFF.

The chain links TRBV29-1 to TRBJ2-7; 13 nucleotides line up with TRBD2. V trimming: 7 bases; J trimming: 3 bases; junction bases outside the gene matches: 9. The germline V gene encodes CDR1 SQVTM and CDR2 ANQGSEA. The CDR3 loop spans 15 amino acids. CDR3 DNA: TGCAGCGCCGCCCCCGGGACTAGCGGGGACTACGAGCAGTACTTC. Its protein product is CSAAPGTSGDYEQYF.

This clonotype came up many times. The genes are TRBV9 and TRBJ2-1, with 10 bases identical to TRBD2. The germline V gene has CDR1 SGDLS and CDR2 YYNGEE. J gave up 6 bases and V 0 bases, and 15 bases lay outside the gene matches. The CDR3 consists of 19 residues. The CDR3 protein is CASSVGWGASGRLSNEQFF. The CDR3 coding sequence is TGTGCCAGCAGCGTAGGTTGGGGGGCTAGCGGGAGATTATCCAATGAGCAGTTCTTC.

The chain links TRBV9 to TRBJ2-1, with 7 bases identical to TRBD2. The length of the CDR3 is 15 residues. Germline CDR1 SGDLS, CDR2 YYNGEE. The junction had 8 bases not matched to a gene; V was cut back by 3 bases and J by 5 bases. CDR3 amino acids: CASSAPPGGHNEQFF. The CDR3 nucleotides are TGTGCCAGCAGCGCCCCTCCGGGAGGCCACAATGAGCAGTTCTTC.

The sample holds one count of this clonotype. Lacking the conserved final phenylalanine or tryptophan, this CDR3 likely reflects a read error. No DNA is shown, since the ends of the CDR3 on it are uncertain; the CDR3 is the one TCRdb lists. The chain recombines TRBV20-1 with TRBJ2-7; TRBD2, the D gene given by the table, was not confirmed from the DNA. The CDR3 has 8 residues if both end residues are counted. Germline-derived CDR1 and CDR2 are DFQATT and SNEGSKA (reference sequence). The CDR3 loop reads CSARRLAG.

This clonotype has just a few counts. This sequence joins TRBV24-1 and TRBJ2-3; TRBD1 is a possible D gene (6 bases). V shed 4 bases and J shed 6 bases, with 13 bases lying between them. CDR3 length: 14 amino acids. Germline V gene sequence: CDR1 KGHDR, CDR2 SFDVKD. CDR3 amino acids: CATSEWDTWDTQYF. The CDR3 DNA is TGTGCCACCAGTGAGTGGGACACTTGGGATACGCAGTATTTT.

This clonotype appeared many times. The chain carries TRBV5-1 and TRBJ2-5; TRBD2 matches 9 bases. In germline, CDR1 is SGHRS, CDR2 YFSETQ. The CDR3 is 15 residues long. Trimming cost V 1 base and J 5 bases; bases outside gene matches: 6. The CDR3, as DNA: TGCGCCAGCAGCTTGTCAGGGACTAGCAGCGAGACCCAGTACTTC. Translated, it gives CASSLSGTSSETQYF.

This clonotype was seen many times. V and J are TRBV9 and TRBJ2-7; 7 bases map to TRBD1. Germline trimming cut 4 bases from V and 6 bases from J; bases unmatched to any gene: 13. The germline V gene encodes CDR1 SGDLS and CDR2 YYNGEE. This CDR3 is 15 amino acids long. The DNA of the CDR3 is TGTGCCAGCAGCCCTGGACAGGCGGTGGGTCTCGAGCAGTACTTC. Amino acid sequence: CASSPGQAVGLEQYF. Drawing the rest from reference TRBV9 and TRBJ2-7, the complete variable domain is DSGVTQTPKHLITATGQRVTLRCSPRSGDLSVYWYQQSLDQGLQFLIQYYNGEERAKGNILERFSAQQFPDLHSELNLSSLELGDSALYFCASSPGQAVGLEQYFGPGTRLTVT.

The chain joins TRBV20-1 to TRBJ1-5; D is possibly TRBD1 (5 bases). This CDR3 is built from 14 residues. CDR1 is DFQATT, CDR2 SNEGSKA, per germline (reference sequence). The V end lost 0 bases, the J end lost 2 bases, and 8 bases lay between the germline ends. DNA for the CDR3: TGCAGTGCTAGAGAGGGCAGGGGCAATCAGCCCCAGCATTTT. Translating it yields CSAREGRGNQPQHF.

This chain uses TRBV30 with TRBJ2-3; 9 bases are a match to TRBD2. With 4 bases clipped from V and 4 bases from J, the junction kept 9 bases outside the gene matches. This CDR3 has 15 residues. Germline values: CDR1 GTSNPN, CDR2 SVGIG (reference sequence). The DNA for the CDR3 is TGTGCCTGGACTCCTCCCGGGACTAGCTCAGATACGCAGTATTTT. This sequence encodes CAWTPPGTSSDTQYF.

The chain employs TRBV10-2 and TRBJ1-6; TRBD1 agrees at 8 bases. CDR1 WSHSY and CDR2 SAAADI come from the germline V gene. V trimming: 0 bases; J trimming: 5 bases; junction bases outside the gene matches: 15. There are 20 residues in the CDR3. The CDR3 loop is CASSESRTGTWGGHNSPLHF. As DNA, the CDR3 is TGCGCCAGCAGTGAGTCGAGGACAGGGACTTGGGGGGGGCATAATTCACCCCTCCACTTT.

This clonotype was counted many times. The chain employs TRBV15 and TRBJ1-1, with 8 positions matching TRBD1. J gave up 7 bases and V 8 bases, and 12 bases lay outside the gene matches. The CDR3 is 14 residues long. CDR1 is LNHNV, CDR2 YYDKDF, per germline (reference sequence). The CDR3 protein is CATRRGDRQSEAFF. The CDR3 nucleotides read TGTGCCACCCGACGAGGGGACAGGCAAAGTGAAGCTTTCTTT.

Note on this clonotype: This sequence may be a read error, since a much larger clone differs from it by one base. V and J are TRBV6-5 and TRBJ2-2; D tentatively reads TRBD1 or TRBD2 (5 bases each). Germline values: CDR1 MNHEY, CDR2 SVGAGI. V shed 7 bases and J shed 0 bases, with 21 bases lying between them. This CDR3 has 18 amino acids. The CDR3 sequence is CASILGVTRAANTGELFF. The CDR3 nucleotides read TGTGCCAGCATCTTGGGGGTGACTCGGGCGGCGAACACCGGGGAGCTGTTTTTT.

This clonotype was seen repeatedly, ten times or more. As DNA, the CDR3 is TGCAGTGCTACTAACCCGGGACAGGGTTACGAGCAGTACTTC. Translating gives CSATNPGQGYEQYF. J is TRBJ2-7 and V is TRBV20-1; 9 bases agree with TRBD1. Looked up from germline, CDR1 is DFQATT and CDR2 is SNEGSKA (reference sequence). The J segment lost 4 bases and the V segment lost 4 bases, leaving 8 bases of the junction unmatched. The CDR3 extends over 14 amino acids.

This clonotype was seen a single time. This may be a read error: a much more frequent sequence differs by one nucleotide. The rearrangement links TRBV6-2 or TRBV6-3 to TRBJ2-1, with no clear D. V lost 4 bases and J lost 1, with 5 bases in between. Germline V lookup: CDR1 MNHEY, CDR2 SVGEGT. This CDR3 comprises 13 residues. The CDR3 nucleotides are TGTGCCAGCAGTTCACGATCCTACAATGAGCAGTTCTTC. Protein sequence: CASSSRSYNEQFF.

This clonotype is classed as medium-sized. CDR3 protein: CASSVDSGELFF. The CDR3 region has the DNA TGTGCCAGCAGCGTAGACTCCGGGGAGCTGTTTTTT. The chain is built from TRBV9 and TRBJ2-2; D gene unclear. Per the germline V gene, CDR1 is SGDLS and CDR2 is YYNGEE. V lost 0 bases to trimming and J lost 6 bases, with 3 bases between them. This CDR3 comprises 12 residues.

V is TRBV2 and J is TRBJ2-7; 15 bases match TRBD2. Germline V CDR1 and CDR2: SNHLY, FYNNEI. After removal of 9 bases from V and 6 bases from J, the junction contained 0 bases not matched to a gene. This CDR3 has 12 amino acids. The CDR3 is CARGLAGGEQYF. The CDR3 coding sequence is TGTGCCAGGGGACTAGCGGGAGGCGAGCAGTACTTC.